The 20 T cell receptor beta chains presented below share a single source sample, sequenced in a study of HIV-infected patients and healthy controls. About 500 ng RNA was reverse transcribed with alpha and beta constant-region primers. Using multiplexing indices, alpha and beta chain libraries were generated apart by chain-specific third strand synthesis. From the 5' RACE reads, TCRdb called clonotypes with MiXCR, one entry per CDR3 protein. The table has about 11,000 distinct CDR3 sequences, just over 5% seen once; the top ten hold around 3.5%. The repertoire came from unfractionated whole blood and reflected all unsorted peripheral T cells. Sequenced input: blood. The source is an adult in good health.

This clonotype was seen repeatedly, ten times or more. This chain uses TRBV20-1 with TRBJ1-2, with TRBD1 matching 9 bases. The CDR3 is 15 amino acids. In germline, CDR1 is DFQATT, CDR2 SNEGSKA (reference sequence). The trim removed 6 bases at V and 9 bases at J, leaving 17 bases unmatched. CDR3 sequence reads: CSAYEIGTGGSSYTF. The CDR3 DNA reads TGCAGTGCGTACGAGATCGGAACAGGGGGCTCCAGCTACACCTTC.

The sample holds a few counts of this clonotype. This chain uses TRBV19 with TRBJ2-6; either TRBD1 or TRBD2 may fit D (5 bases each). The CDR3 is 16 amino acids. The germline CDR1 and CDR2 sequences are LNHDA and SQIVND (reference sequence). The V gene lost 8 bases and the J gene lost 4 bases, with 18 bases spanning the gap. CDR3 sequence reads: CASYTRGAAGANVLTF. The CDR3 nucleotides are TGTGCCAGTTATACGAGGGGAGCAGCGGGGGCCAACGTCCTGACTTTC. Drawing the rest from reference TRBV19 and TRBJ2-6, the complete variable domain is DGGITQSPKYLFRKEGQNVTLSCEQNLNHDAMYWYRQDPGQGLRLIYYSQIVNDFQKGDIAEGYSVSREKKESFPLTVTSAQKNPTAFYLCASYTRGAAGANVLTFGAGSRLTVL.

This clonotype has a count of ten or more. The CDR3 region has the DNA TGTGCCAGCAATAGACTAGCCCTCCAGGAGACCCAGTACTTC. Amino acid sequence: CASNRLALQETQYF. This chain uses TRBV6-1 with TRBJ2-5, with 7 bases identical to TRBD2. The V segment lost 7 bases and the J segment 5 bases; nucleotides outside the gene matches: 10. CDR3 length equals 14 residues. Germline values: CDR1 MNHNS, CDR2 SASEGT.

This clonotype has a count of ten or more. This chain's CDR3 is CASSLIQMNTEAFF. The CDR3 DNA follows: TGCGCCAGCAGCTTAATTCAGATGAACACTGAAGCTTTCTTT. The V and J genes are TRBV5-1 and TRBJ1-1; D call uncertain. There are 14 residues in the CDR3. Between the trimmed V and J ends, which lost 2 bases and 0 bases, there was a span of 8 bases. Germline CDR1 reads SGHRS; CDR2 reads YFSETQ. The variable domain in full, completed from reference TRBV5-1 and TRBJ1-1, reads KAGVTQTPRYLIKTRGQQVTLSCSPISGHRSVSWYQQTPGQGLQFLFEYFSETQRNKGNFPGRFSGRQFSNSRSEMNVSTLELGDSALYLCASSLIQMNTEAFFGQGTRLTVV.

The chain joins TRBV19 to TRBJ1-2, with TRBD1 as a possible D gene (6 bases). The V and J ends lost 5 bases and 5 bases respectively, with 18 bases between them. The CDR3 has 15 amino acids. Germline lookup yields CDR1 LNHDA and CDR2 SQIVND (reference sequence). The CDR3 protein is CASSLSAGQGYGYTF. The CDR3 DNA follows: TGTGCCAGTAGTCTGTCAGCAGGGCAGGGGTATGGCTACACCTTC.

Note on this clonotype: It may be a read error: a sequence one base away is much more abundant. The chain employs TRBV4-2 and TRBJ2-3; D is possibly TRBD2 (6 bases). The V and J ends lost 10 bases and 4 bases respectively, with 18 bases between them. Germline V lookup: CDR1 LGHNA, CDR2 YNFKEQ. The CDR3 extends over 14 amino acids. CDR3 bases: TGTGCCATCAGACGCACGCGGAGGGCAGATACGCAGTATTTT. This encodes CAIRRTRRADTQYF.

This clonotype was found many times. The J gene is TRBJ2-7, the V gene TRBV20-1; no reliable D call. This CDR3 region has 15 residues. Germline CDR1 and CDR2: DFQATT and SNEGSKA (reference sequence). V was cut by 5 bases and J by 5 bases, with 22 bases left in between. The CDR3 sequence is CSAPTRTYRGNEQYF. The CDR3 region has the DNA TGCAGTGCTCCCACCCGGACGTACCGTGGCAACGAGCAGTACTTC.

By share of the sample, this clonotype is medium-sized. The chain uses TRBV5-1 and TRBJ2-3, with 10 bases that match TRBD2. V dropped 4 bases and J dropped 2; count of bases not matched to a gene: 4. The germline V gene encodes CDR1 SGHRS and CDR2 YFSETQ. The CDR3 runs to 15 residues. DNA for the CDR3: TGCGCCAGCAGCCCCAGCGGGGGGGTCACAGATACGCAGTATTTT. As protein: CASSPSGGVTDTQYF.

By share, this clonotype counts as medium-sized (0.01 to 0.1%). The genes are TRBV14 and TRBJ2-5; D gene ambiguous. Germline V CDR1 and CDR2: SGHDN, FVKESK. CDR3 size: 17 residues. V was trimmed by 0 bases and J by 1 base, leaving 15 bases between them. In DNA, the CDR3 is TGTGCCAGCAGCCAAGAGAGGAACTATCCAAGCCAAGAGACCCAGTACTTC. Translating gives CASSQERNYPSQETQYF.

In its sample, this clonotype ranks as medium-sized. The chain couples TRBV3-1 to TRBJ2-3; 7 nucleotides agree with TRBD2. The J segment lost 7 bases and the V segment lost 1 base, leaving 11 bases of the junction unmatched. The CDR3 is 16 amino acids. Germline CDR1 and CDR2: LGHDT and YNNKEL (reference sequence). The CDR3 DNA reads as TGTGCCAGCAGCCAAGCCTCTAGCGGCCTAAGGTATACGCAGTATTTT. Protein: CASSQASSGLRYTQYF.

This clonotype was seen more than once but under ten times. The J gene is TRBJ1-1, the V gene TRBV19, with a weak D call TRBD1 (5 bases). V shed 2 bases and J shed 1 base, with 8 bases lying between them. In germline, CDR1 is LNHDA, CDR2 SQIVND (reference sequence). The CDR3 loop spans 14 amino acids. CDR3: CASSIYGGNTEAFF. The CDR3 DNA reads TGTGCCAGTAGTATATACGGGGGGAACACTGAAGCTTTCTTT.

This clonotype was recorded many times. The rearrangement uses TRBV11-2 and TRBJ1-2; the match to TRBD1 covers 10 bases. This CDR3 is built from 19 residues. Germline CDR1 and CDR2: SGHAT and FQNNGV. Trimming at V came to 5 bases and at J to 8 bases, leaving 23 bases not matched to a gene. The CDR3 here is CASSPVYRDRGSPSRGYTF. In DNA form, the CDR3 reads TGTGCCAGCAGCCCCGTCTACCGGGACAGGGGTTCTCCATCTAGAGGCTACACCTTC.

This clonotype showed up many times. The rearrangement uses TRBV19 and TRBJ1-1; D gene unclear. Germline CDR1 LNHDA, CDR2 SQIVND (reference sequence). This CDR3 comprises 16 residues. The germline V and J ends were trimmed by 7 bases and 1 base, with 19 bases remaining between them. The CDR3 sequence: CASTPRVSRGNTEAFF. CDR3 nucleotide sequence: TGTGCCAGTACCCCACGGGTGAGCCGGGGGAACACTGAAGCTTTCTTT.

This clonotype appeared many times. The rearrangement joins TRBV5-4 to TRBJ1-1, with D perhaps matching TRBD1 (6 bases). CDR1 is SGHNT and CDR2 is YYREEE in the germline V gene (reference sequence). The CDR3 spans 15 residues. The V end lost 2 bases, the J end lost 0 bases, and 11 bases lay between the germline ends. In DNA form, the CDR3 reads TGTGCCAGCAGCTTCCGGGGGCGGGTGAACACTGAAGCTTTCTTT. Its protein product is CASSFRGRVNTEAFF.

Ten or more counts support this clonotype. The CDR3 sequence is CASSSGGEVTDTQYF. The CDR3 DNA sequence: TGTGCCAGCAGCTCCGGAGGGGAGGTAACAGATACGCAGTATTTT. The V gene is TRBV6-5, the J gene TRBJ2-3; TRBD2 is a possible D gene (6 bases). Germline V gene sequence: CDR1 MNHEY, CDR2 SVGAGI. The CDR3 totals 15 residues. V dropped 6 bases and J dropped 3 bases, with 16 bases sitting between them.

This clonotype was seen at least ten times. The J gene is TRBJ1-4, the V gene TRBV7-9; possible D gene TRBD1, 6 bases. Per the germline V gene, CDR1 is SEHNR and CDR2 is FQNEAQ (reference sequence). With 3 bases removed from V and 1 base from J, the gap between germline ends came to 12 bases. The length of the CDR3 is 16 residues. CDR3 sequence: CASSFPKGGTNEKLFF. The CDR3 DNA sequence: TGTGCCAGCAGCTTCCCAAAGGGGGGAACTAATGAAAAACTGTTTTTT. The variable domain in full, with the rest retrieved from reference TRBV7-9 and TRBJ1-4, is DTGVSQNPRHKITKRGQNVTFRCDPISEHNRLYWYRQTLGQGPEFLTYFQNEAQLEKSRLLSDRFSAERPKGSFSTLEIQRTEQGDSAMYLCASSFPKGGTNEKLFFGSGTQLSVL.

This clonotype has a count of ten or more. V and J are TRBV20-1 and TRBJ2-5; maybe TRBD1 (5 bases). Germline CDR1 is DFQATT and CDR2 is SNEGSKA (reference sequence). The CDR3 has 13 residues. Trimming shortened V by 4 bases and J by 5 bases, and 14 bases separated the two germline ends. The CDR3 nucleotides read TGCAGTGCTAACCCCAGGGTTTTGGAGACCCAGTACTTC. Translating it yields CSANPRVLETQYF.

Sample share makes this clonotype medium-sized (0.01 to 0.1%). The CDR3 region is CASSLGDNQPQHF. The CDR3 bases are TGTGCCAGCAGCTTGGGGGACAATCAGCCCCAGCATTTT. V is TRBV5-6 and J is TRBJ1-5, with D uncertain. Germline V gives CDR1 SGHDT, CDR2 YYEEEE. Trimming stripped 0 bases from V and 3 bases from J, with 4 bases between. The CDR3 spans 13 residues.

By sample share, this clonotype is medium-sized. The V and J genes are TRBV15 and TRBJ2-3, with 7 bases matching TRBD2. V trimming: 2 bases; J trimming: 6 bases; junction bases outside the gene matches: 5. CDR1 and CDR2 (germline): LNHNV, YYDKDF (reference sequence). The CDR3 loop spans 14 amino acids. The CDR3 here is CATSRNGLVDTQYF. In DNA, the CDR3 is TGTGCCACCAGCAGAAACGGACTAGTTGATACGCAGTATTTT.

By share, this clonotype counts as medium-sized. This chain links TRBV2 with TRBJ1-3; 7 positions match TRBD1. This CDR3 has 15 residues. Looked up from germline, CDR1 is SNHLY and CDR2 is FYNNEI. V dropped 5 bases and J dropped 1; count of bases not matched to a gene: 5. The CDR3 spells CASSSRGGSGNTIYF. DNA for the CDR3: TGTGCCAGCAGTTCCAGGGGGGGATCTGGAAACACCATATATTTT.